These T cell receptor beta chains were read from a single sample in a study of T cells after yellow fever vaccination. TCRdb re-called the 5' RACE reads with MiXCR, one entry per CDR3 protein. Of 250,000 to 300,000 distinct CDR3 sequences listed, over 10% are singletons. The specimen comprised CD4+ T cells sorted from PBMCs, sampled 45 days after the yellow fever booster vaccination. The receptors were sampled from a man younger than 45 who received the YFV17D yellow fever vaccine. The CDR3 runs from the conserved cysteine through the conserved F or W. Each record gives: V gene, clone size, D gene, J gene, CDR3 protein, CDR3 DNA. D genes are given only for firm matches. A clone size is listed for some rows: how often the clone was seen (once, few, many), or a class if it is expanded.

TRBV7-9,few,NA,TRBJ2-5,CASSEEGTQYF,TGTGCCAGCAGCGAGGAAGGGACCCAGTACTTC
TRBV7-9,NA,NA,TRBJ1-6,CASTEGEGSYNSPLHF,TGTGCCAGCACCGAAGGAGAGGGCTCCTATAATTCACCCCTCCACTTT
TRBV30,NA,NA,TRBJ2-1,CAWRPFDTAEFF,TGTGCCTGGAGGCCCTTTGATACGGCAGAGTTCTTC
TRBV20-1,few,NA,TRBJ2-5,CSASRAGQQETQYF,TGCAGTGCGAGTAGAGCGGGACAACAAGAGACCCAGTACTTC
TRBV30,few,TRBD1,TRBJ2-1,CAWSSTRQGNEQFF,TGTGCCTGGAGTTCAACTAGACAGGGGAATGAGCAGTTCTTC
TRBV5-5,few,TRBD2,TRBJ2-2,CASSRLAQTNTGELFF,TGTGCCAGCAGCAGACTAGCCCAGACGAACACCGGGGAGCTGTTTTTT
TRBV6-2/TRBV6-3,NA,TRBD2,TRBJ2-1,CASSYSLVTIGSVAGGSYNEQFF,TGTGCCAGCAGTTACTCGCTTGTAACAATAGGGAGTGTGGCGGGAGGCTCCTACAATGAGCAGTTCTTC
TRBV29-1,NA,NA,TRBJ2-4,CSVGARGGKNIQYF,TGCAGCGTTGGTGCCAGGGGAGGCAAAAACATTCAGTACTTC
TRBV6-1,few,NA,TRBJ1-2,CASSQAGIAFLNNGYTF,TGTGCCAGCAGCCAAGCCGGGATCGCTTTCCTCAATAATGGCTACACCTTC
TRBV12-3/TRBV12-4,NA,NA,TRBJ1-2,CASSLTWKGYGYTF,TGTGCCAGCAGTTTAACATGGAAGGGGTATGGCTACACCTTC
TRBV7-8,NA,TRBD2,TRBJ2-1,CASSLRTSGNYNEQFF,TGTGCCAGCAGCCTCCGGACTAGCGGAAATTACAATGAGCAGTTCTTC
TRBV11-2,NA,NA,TRBJ2-5,CASSYSGRQETQYF,TGTGCCAGCAGCTACTCGGGGAGGCAAGAGACCCAGTACTTC
TRBV20-1,few,NA,TRBJ1-1,CSARGGGTAEAFF,TGCAGTGCCAGAGGAGGGGGAACCGCTGAAGCTTTCTTT
TRBV5-1,few,NA,TRBJ2-7,CASSLDAVSYEQYF,TGCGCCAGCAGCTTGGACGCGGTCTCCTACGAGCAGTACTTC
TRBV4-2,NA,TRBD2,TRBJ2-1,CASSQALAGGPGEQFF,TGTGCCAGCAGCCAAGCCCTAGCGGGAGGGCCGGGTGAGCAGTTCTTC
TRBV14,NA,NA,TRBJ2-5,CASSQGIRLETQYF,TGTGCCAGCAGCCAGGGGATCCGATTGGAGACCCAGTACTTC
TRBV15,few,NA,TRBJ2-1,CATSRGSSRDNEQFF,TGTGCCACCAGCAGAGGATCTAGCCGCGACAATGAGCAGTTCTTC
TRBV12-3/TRBV12-4,few,TRBD2,TRBJ2-7,CASSLGTGGGPYEQYF,TGTGCCAGCAGTTTAGGTACGGGAGGAGGCCCCTACGAGCAGTACTTC
TRBV6-2/TRBV6-3,NA,TRBD2,TRBJ2-7,CASMVSSGRLAFMEQYF,TGTGCCAGCATGGTTTCCAGCGGGAGACTAGCTTTTATGGAGCAGTACTTC
TRBV28,NA,NA,TRBJ2-5,CASSVPVRDGETQYF,TGTGCCAGCAGTGTCCCGGTCAGGGATGGAGAGACCCAGTACTTC
TRBV13,few,NA,TRBJ2-3,CASSLPGFSDTQYF,TGTGCCAGCAGCTTACCCGGGTTCTCAGATACGCAGTATTTT
TRBV23-1,few,TRBD2,TRBJ2-3,CASPGGPVSTDTQYF,TGCGCCAGCCCGGGGGGGCCGGTTTCCACAGATACGCAGTATTTT
TRBV20-1,many,NA,TRBJ2-1,CSARRATAYNEQFF,TGCAGTGCTAGACGAGCGACTGCTTACAATGAGCAGTTCTTC
TRBV5-1,many,NA,TRBJ2-2,CASSLGSGPNTGELFF,TGCGCCAGCAGCTTGGGGTCCGGCCCGAACACCGGGGAGCTGTTTTTT
TRBV6-1,NA,TRBD2,TRBJ2-7,CASSPIRTSGSSYEQYF,TGTGCCAGCAGCCCCATCAGGACTAGCGGGAGCTCCTACGAGCAGTACTTC
TRBV12-5,few,TRBD1,TRBJ1-5,CASGRQGFNQPQHF,TGTGCTAGTGGAAGACAGGGCTTCAATCAGCCCCAGCATTTT
TRBV6-1,few,TRBD2,TRBJ2-1,CASSGTSGSFSYNEQFF,TGTGCCAGCTCTGGGACTAGCGGGAGTTTTTCCTACAATGAGCAGTTCTTC
TRBV7-2,few,TRBD2,TRBJ2-2,CASSLQTSWDGELFF,TGTGCCAGCAGCCTCCAGACTAGCTGGGACGGGGAGCTGTTTTTT
TRBV27,few,TRBD1,TRBJ1-4,CASRDRGLEKLFF,TGTGCCAGCCGGGACAGGGGGCTGGAAAAACTGTTTTTT
TRBV6-2/TRBV6-3,few,NA,TRBJ2-1,CASSLLALLSYNEQFF,TGTGCCAGCAGTCTATTAGCCCTACTCTCCTACAATGAGCAGTTCTTC
TRBV5-1,many,NA,TRBJ1-1,CASSFGNGGTEAFF,TGCGCCAGCAGCTTCGGGAACGGGGGCACTGAAGCTTTCTTT
TRBV20-1,few,NA,TRBJ2-2,CSAPKGRGNTGELFF,TGCAGTGCTCCTAAGGGGCGAGGGAACACCGGGGAGCTGTTTTTT
TRBV15,few,NA,TRBJ2-5,CATSSERTAQETQYF,TGTGCCACCAGCAGTGAGAGGACAGCTCAAGAGACCCAGTACTTC
TRBV10-3,few,TRBD2,TRBJ2-7,CAIKASGITYEQYF,TGTGCCATCAAAGCTAGCGGGATTACCTACGAGCAGTACTTC
TRBV29-1,many,NA,TRBJ1-1,CSVEALSTEAFF,TGCAGCGTTGAAGCGTTGAGCACTGAAGCTTTCTTT
TRBV12-3/TRBV12-4,NA,NA,TRBJ2-1,CASSLGLAASSYNEQFF,TGTGCCAGCAGTTTAGGCTTAGCGGCGAGCTCCTACAATGAGCAGTTCTTC
TRBV5-1,NA,NA,TRBJ2-5,CASSLAGQQETQYF,TGCGCCAGCAGCTTGGCCGGGCAGCAAGAGACCCAGTACTTC
TRBV7-2,few,NA,TRBJ2-2,CASSLWGANTGELFF,TGTGCCAGCAGCTTATGGGGTGCGAACACCGGGGAGCTGTTTTTT
TRBV7-2,many,TRBD1,TRBJ1-1,CASSLLGDSSEAFF,TGTGCCAGCAGCTTACTTGGGGACAGCTCTGAAGCTTTCTTT
TRBV4-2,NA,NA,TRBJ2-7,CASSQDPGTYEQYF,TGTGCCAGCAGCCAAGACCCGGGTACCTACGAGCAGTACTTC
TRBV7-8,NA,NA,TRBJ2-5,CASSLPVAAVETQYF,TGTGCCAGCAGCTTACCGGTCGCAGCGGTGGAGACCCAGTACTTC
TRBV7-9,NA,NA,TRBJ2-5,CASSFKGGQETQYF,TGTGCCAGCAGCTTTAAGGGCGGGCAAGAGACCCAGTACTTC
TRBV29-1,NA,TRBD2,TRBJ2-5,CSVQSGRRETQYF,TGCAGCGTTCAAAGCGGGAGGCGGGAGACCCAGTACTTC
TRBV12-3/TRBV12-4,few,NA,TRBJ2-5,CASSSRGAETQYF,TGTGCCAGCAGTTCCCGGGGAGCAGAGACCCAGTACTTC
TRBV28,few,NA,TRBJ1-2,CASSLTLSEGLSNYGYTF,TGTGCCAGCAGTTTAACCCTCTCAGAGGGGTTGAGTAACTATGGCTACACCTTC
TRBV10-2,few,TRBD1,TRBJ2-1,CASSEPTGGAGFF,TGCGCCAGCAGTGAGCCGACAGGGGGCGCCGGGTTCTTC
TRBV6-2/TRBV6-3,few,NA,TRBJ1-5,CASSSKGIKPQHF,TGTGCCAGCAGTTCGAAGGGGATTAAGCCCCAGCATTTT
TRBV20-1,few,NA,TRBJ1-1,CSAPSRLGVTEAFF,TGCAGTGCACCCTCGAGACTGGGAGTCACTGAAGCTTTCTTT
TRBV5-4,NA,TRBD1,TRBJ2-7,CASSTDRVEQYF,TGTGCCAGCAGCACCGACAGGGTGGAGCAGTACTTC
TRBV12-3/TRBV12-4,few,NA,TRBJ2-7,CASRPSVSGEQYF,TGTGCCAGCAGGCCGAGCGTTTCGGGCGAGCAGTACTTC